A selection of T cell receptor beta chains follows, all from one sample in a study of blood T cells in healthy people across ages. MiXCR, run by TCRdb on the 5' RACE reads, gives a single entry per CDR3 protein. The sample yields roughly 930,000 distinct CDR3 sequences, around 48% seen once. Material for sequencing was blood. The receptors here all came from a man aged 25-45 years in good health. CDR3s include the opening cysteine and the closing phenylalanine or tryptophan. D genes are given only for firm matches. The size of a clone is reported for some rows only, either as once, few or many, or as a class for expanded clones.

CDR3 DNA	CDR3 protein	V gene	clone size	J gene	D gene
TGTGCCAGCAGCCAAGCGAGAGGTGGGACCGGATTTTACAATGAGCAGTTCTTC	CASSQARGGTGFYNEQFF	TRBV14	-	TRBJ2-1	-
TGTGCCTGGGGAGCAATTCGAAACTACAATGAGCAGTACTTC	CAWGAIRNYNEQYF	TRBV30	-	TRBJ2-7	-
TGTGCCAGCAGTGTAGGACTGACCAATGAGCAGTTCTTC	CASSVGLTNEQFF	TRBV12-3/TRBV12-4	-	TRBJ2-1	-
TGTGCCAGCAGTTTAAGGCAGGGGAGGGCAGATACGCAGTATTTT	CASSLRQGRADTQYF	TRBV27	-	TRBJ2-3	-
TGTGCCAGCAGTCCGTGGGTGGCTGATGGCTACACCTTC	CASSPWVADGYTF	TRBV6-5	-	TRBJ1-2	-
TGCAGTGCTACCACAGGGGGCAATCAGCCCCAGCATTTT	CSATTGGNQPQHF	TRBV20-1	-	TRBJ1-5	TRBD1
TGTGCCAGCAGGACGGGCGACGGGGGCACTGAAGCTTTCTTT	CASRTGDGGTEAFF	TRBV6-2/TRBV6-3	few	TRBJ1-1	-
TGTGCCAGCAGCCAAGAAGGGACTAGCGGGGCCTACAATGAGCAGTTCTTC	CASSQEGTSGAYNEQFF	TRBV4-2	few	TRBJ2-1	TRBD2
TGTGCCAGCAGTGTCGGTGGCTACACCTTC	CASSVGGYTF	TRBV2	-	TRBJ1-2	-
TGCGCCAGCGTCCGGGGGGACCAAGAGACCCAGTACTTC	CASVRGDQETQYF	TRBV5-1	few	TRBJ2-5	TRBD2
TGCAGTGCTATCGGGACAGCGAACACTGAAGCTTTCTTT	CSAIGTANTEAFF	TRBV20-1	few	TRBJ1-1	TRBD1
TGCAGCGTTACGAGCGGGAGAGGAGATACGCAGTATTTT	CSVTSGRGDTQYF	TRBV29-1	-	TRBJ2-3	TRBD2
TGTGCCAGCAGCGTAACTAGCGGGGGGGCAGGGCAGTTCTTC	CASSVTSGGAGQFF	TRBV9	-	TRBJ2-1	TRBD2
TGTGCCAGCAGCGTAGTAACAGGGAAGACTGGGGATGGCTACACCTTC	CASSVVTGKTGDGYTF	TRBV9	-	TRBJ1-2	-
TGCAGTGCTCCTTCAGGGGGCGCAATGAACACTGAAGCTTTCTTT	CSAPSGGAMNTEAFF	TRBV20-1	-	TRBJ1-1	TRBD1
TGTGCCAGCAGCTTCGGACGCAATCTCCTTACCTACGAGCAGTACTTC	CASSFGRNLLTYEQYF	TRBV5-6	few	TRBJ2-7	-
TGTGCCAGCAGCGCTCGACTAGCCAACTACAATGAGCAGTTCTTC	CASSARLANYNEQFF	TRBV9	many	TRBJ2-1	TRBD2